The present T cell receptor (beta chain) was sequenced within a study of cytomegalovirus exposure and HLA in healthy donors. PCR used 60 Vbeta primers and 13 Jbeta primers. TCRdb's copy holds only in-frame clones and misses some; the assay was immunoSEQ multiplex PCR. Of around 120,000 clones in the sample, more than 60% are singletons; the top ten hold less than 3.5%. V was cut by 10 bases and J by 6 bases, with 13 bases left in between. This CDR3 contains 13 residues. Per germline, CDR1 LNHDA and CDR2 SQIVND (reference sequence). The sequenced sample consisted of PBMCs. The V call is TRBV19, the J call TRBJ1-6, with unresolved D. This receptor was taken from a middle-aged woman in good health and CMV-seropositive. The CDR3 is CATSPQPNSPLHF. The CDR3 nucleotides read TGTGCCACCTCCCCACAACCTAATTCACCCCTCCACTTT. The variable domain in full, with the rest retrieved from reference TRBV19 and TRBJ1-6, is DGGITQSPKYLFRKEGQNVTLSCEQNLNHDAMYWYRQDPGQGLRLIYYSQIVNDFQKGDIAEGYSVSREKKESFPLTVTSAQKNPTAFYLCATSPQPNSPLHFGNGTRLTVT.